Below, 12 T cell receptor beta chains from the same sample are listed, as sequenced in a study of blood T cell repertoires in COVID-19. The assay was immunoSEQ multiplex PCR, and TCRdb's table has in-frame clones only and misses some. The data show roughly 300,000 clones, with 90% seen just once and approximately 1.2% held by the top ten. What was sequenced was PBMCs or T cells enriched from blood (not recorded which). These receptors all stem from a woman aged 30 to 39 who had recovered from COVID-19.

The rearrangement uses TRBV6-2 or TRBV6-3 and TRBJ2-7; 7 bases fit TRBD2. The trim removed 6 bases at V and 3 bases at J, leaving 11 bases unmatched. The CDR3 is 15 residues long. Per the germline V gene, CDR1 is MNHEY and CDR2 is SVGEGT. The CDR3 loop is CASSPSGNLGYEQYF. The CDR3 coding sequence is TGTGCCAGCAGCCCAAGCGGGAATCTGGGCTACGAGCAGTACTTC.

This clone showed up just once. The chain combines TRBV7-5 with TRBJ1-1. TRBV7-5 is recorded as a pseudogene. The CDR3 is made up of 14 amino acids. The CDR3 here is CARSLCRGNTEAFF. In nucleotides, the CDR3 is TGTGCCAGAAGCTTATGTCGGGGTAACACTGAAGCTTTCTTT.

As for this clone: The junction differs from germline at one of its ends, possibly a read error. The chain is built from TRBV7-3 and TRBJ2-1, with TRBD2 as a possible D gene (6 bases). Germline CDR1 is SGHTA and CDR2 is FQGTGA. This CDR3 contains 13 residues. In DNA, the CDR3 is TGTGCCAGCAGCTTAACGTGGCCTAGCGAGCTGTTCTTC. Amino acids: CASSLTWPSELFF.

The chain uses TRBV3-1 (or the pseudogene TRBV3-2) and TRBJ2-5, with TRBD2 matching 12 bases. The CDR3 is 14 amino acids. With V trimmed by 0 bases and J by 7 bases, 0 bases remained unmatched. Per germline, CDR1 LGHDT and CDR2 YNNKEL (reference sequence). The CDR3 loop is CASSQELAGGTQYF. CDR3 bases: TGTGCCAGCAGCCAAGAACTAGCGGGAGGGACCCAGTACTTC.

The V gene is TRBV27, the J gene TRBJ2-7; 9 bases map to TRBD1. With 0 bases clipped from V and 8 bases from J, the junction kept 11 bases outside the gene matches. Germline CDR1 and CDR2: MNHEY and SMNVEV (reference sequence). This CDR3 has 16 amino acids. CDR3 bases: TGTGCCAGCAGTTTATCAACGGGACAGGGTCCTCTCAAGCAGTACTTC. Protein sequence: CASSLSTGQGPLKQYF.

The CDR3 coding sequence is TGTGCCAGCAGCTTAGAGCCTAACAATGAGCAGTTCTTC. Its translation: CASSLEPNNEQFF. The V and J genes are TRBV11-2 and TRBJ2-1; D gene ambiguous. Germline assignment: CDR1 SGHAT and CDR2 FQNNGV. The CDR3 is 13 residues long. V gave up 0 bases and J gave up 5 bases, with 5 bases separating them.

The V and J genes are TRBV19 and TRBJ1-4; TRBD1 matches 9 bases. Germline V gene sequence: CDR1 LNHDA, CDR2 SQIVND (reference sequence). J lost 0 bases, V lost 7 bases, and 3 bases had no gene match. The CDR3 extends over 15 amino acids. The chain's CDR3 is CASNGQGTTNEKLFF. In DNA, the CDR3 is TGTGCCAGTAACGGACAGGGGACAACTAATGAAAAACTGTTTTTT.

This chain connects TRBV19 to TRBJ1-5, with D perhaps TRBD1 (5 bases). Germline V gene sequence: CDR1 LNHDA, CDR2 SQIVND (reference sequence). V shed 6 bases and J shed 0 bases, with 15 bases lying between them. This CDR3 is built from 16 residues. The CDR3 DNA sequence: TGTGCCAGTAGGCCGTTGGGGGGAAATAGCAATCAGCCCCAGCATTTT. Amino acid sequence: CASRPLGGNSNQPQHF.

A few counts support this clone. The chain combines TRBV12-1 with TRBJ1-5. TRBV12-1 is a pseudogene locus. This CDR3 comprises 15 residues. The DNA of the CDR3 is TGTGCCAGCAGCTTAGGCAGAGCCGGAGATCAGCCCCAGCATTTT. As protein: CASSLGRAGDQPQHF.

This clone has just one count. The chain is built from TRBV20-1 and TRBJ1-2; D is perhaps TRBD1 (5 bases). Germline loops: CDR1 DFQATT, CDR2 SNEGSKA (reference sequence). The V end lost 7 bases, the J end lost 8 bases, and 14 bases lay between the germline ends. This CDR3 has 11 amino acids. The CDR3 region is CSEGISGGYTF. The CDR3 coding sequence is TGCAGTGAGGGGATCTCGGGCGGCTACACCTTC.

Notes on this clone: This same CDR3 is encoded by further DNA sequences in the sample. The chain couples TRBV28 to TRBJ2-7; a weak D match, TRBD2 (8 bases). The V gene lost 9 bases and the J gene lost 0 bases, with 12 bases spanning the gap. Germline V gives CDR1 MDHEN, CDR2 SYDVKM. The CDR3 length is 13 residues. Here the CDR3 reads CASSGTDSYEQYF. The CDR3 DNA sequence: TGTGCCAGTAGCGGGACAGACTCCTACGAGCAGTACTTC.

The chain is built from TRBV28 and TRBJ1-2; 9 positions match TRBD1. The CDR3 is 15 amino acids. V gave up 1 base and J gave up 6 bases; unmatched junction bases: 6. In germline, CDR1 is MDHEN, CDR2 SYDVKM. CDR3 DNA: TGTGCCAGCAGTTTATCCCGGACAGGGGCAAATGGCTACACCTTC. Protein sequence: CASSLSRTGANGYTF.